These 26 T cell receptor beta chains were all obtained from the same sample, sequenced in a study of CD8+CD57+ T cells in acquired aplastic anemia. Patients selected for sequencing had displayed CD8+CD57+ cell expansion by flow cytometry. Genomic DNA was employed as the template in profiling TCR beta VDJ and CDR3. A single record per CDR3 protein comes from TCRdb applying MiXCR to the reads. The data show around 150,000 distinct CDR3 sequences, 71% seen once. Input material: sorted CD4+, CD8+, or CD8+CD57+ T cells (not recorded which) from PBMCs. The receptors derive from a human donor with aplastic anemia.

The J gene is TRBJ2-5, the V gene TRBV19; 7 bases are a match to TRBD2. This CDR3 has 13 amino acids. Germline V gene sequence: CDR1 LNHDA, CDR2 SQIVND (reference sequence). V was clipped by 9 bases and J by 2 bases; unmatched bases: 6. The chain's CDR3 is CASSLRGQETQYF. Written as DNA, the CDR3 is TGTGCCAGCAGCTTGCGGGGGCAAGAGACCCAGTACTTC.

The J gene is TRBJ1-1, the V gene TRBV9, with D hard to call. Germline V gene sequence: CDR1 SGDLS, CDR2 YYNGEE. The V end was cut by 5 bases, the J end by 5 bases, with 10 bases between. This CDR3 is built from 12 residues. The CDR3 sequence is CASSADTTEAFF. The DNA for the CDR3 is TGTGCCAGCAGTGCCGACACTACTGAAGCTTTCTTT.

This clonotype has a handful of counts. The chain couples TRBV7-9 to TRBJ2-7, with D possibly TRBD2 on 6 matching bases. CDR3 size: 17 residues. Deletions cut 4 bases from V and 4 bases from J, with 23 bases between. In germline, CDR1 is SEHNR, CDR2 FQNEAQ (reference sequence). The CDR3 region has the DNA TGTGCCAGCAGCTCGATGGAGGGTTACGGAGGTGTGTACGAGCAGTACTTC. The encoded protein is CASSSMEGYGGVYEQYF.

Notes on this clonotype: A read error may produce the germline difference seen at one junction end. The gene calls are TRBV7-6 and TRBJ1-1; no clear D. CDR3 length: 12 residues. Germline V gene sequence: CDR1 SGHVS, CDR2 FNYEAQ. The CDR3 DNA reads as TGTGCCAGCAGCTTAGAGACGGGTGAAGCCTTCTTT. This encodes CASSLETGEAFF.

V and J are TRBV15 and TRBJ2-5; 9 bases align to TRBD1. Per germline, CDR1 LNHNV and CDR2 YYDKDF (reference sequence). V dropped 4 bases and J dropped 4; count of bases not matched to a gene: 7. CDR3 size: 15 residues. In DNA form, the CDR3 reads TGTGCCACCAGCACCGGGACAGGGTTTGGAGAGACCCAGTACTTC. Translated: CATSTGTGFGETQYF.

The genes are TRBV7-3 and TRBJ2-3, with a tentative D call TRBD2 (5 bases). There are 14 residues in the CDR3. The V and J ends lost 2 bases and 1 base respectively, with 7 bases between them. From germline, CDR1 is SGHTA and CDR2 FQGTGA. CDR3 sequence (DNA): TGTGCCAGCAGCTTAGGCGGGCGCACAGATACGCAGTATTTT. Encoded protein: CASSLGGRTDTQYF.

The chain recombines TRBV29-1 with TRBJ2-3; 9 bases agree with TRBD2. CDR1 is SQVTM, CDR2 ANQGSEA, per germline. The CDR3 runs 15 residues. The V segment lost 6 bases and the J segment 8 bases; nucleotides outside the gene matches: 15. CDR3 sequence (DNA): TGCAGCGTCGCATCGACTAGCGGAGTTTTTGCTACGCAGTATTTT. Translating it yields CSVASTSGVFATQYF.

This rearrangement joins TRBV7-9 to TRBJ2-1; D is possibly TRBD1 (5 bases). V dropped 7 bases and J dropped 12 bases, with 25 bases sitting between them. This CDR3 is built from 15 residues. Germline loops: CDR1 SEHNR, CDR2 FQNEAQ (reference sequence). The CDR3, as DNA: TGTGCCAGCACCTTCGGCAGGGAATTGGGTTGGGGGCAGTTCTTC. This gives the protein CASTFGRELGWGQFF.

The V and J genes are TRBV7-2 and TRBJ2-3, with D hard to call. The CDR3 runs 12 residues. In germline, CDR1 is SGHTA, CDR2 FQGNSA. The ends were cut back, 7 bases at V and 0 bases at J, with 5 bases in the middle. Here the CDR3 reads CASKASTDTQYF. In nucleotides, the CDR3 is TGTGCCAGCAAAGCCAGCACAGATACGCAGTATTTT.

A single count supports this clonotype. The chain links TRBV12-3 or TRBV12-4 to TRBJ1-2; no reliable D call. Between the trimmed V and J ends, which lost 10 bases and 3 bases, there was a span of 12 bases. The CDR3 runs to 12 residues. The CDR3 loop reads CATAAGYYGYTF. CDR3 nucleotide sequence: TGTGCCACCGCGGCGGGGTACTATGGCTACACCTTC.

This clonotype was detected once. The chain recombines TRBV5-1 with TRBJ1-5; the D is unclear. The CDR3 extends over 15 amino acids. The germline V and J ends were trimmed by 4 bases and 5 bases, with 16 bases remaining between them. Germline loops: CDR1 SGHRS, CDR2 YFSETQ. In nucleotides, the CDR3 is TGCGCCAGCAGCAGAGACGGGAGCAACGATCAGCCCCAGCATTTT. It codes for CASSRDGSNDQPQHF.

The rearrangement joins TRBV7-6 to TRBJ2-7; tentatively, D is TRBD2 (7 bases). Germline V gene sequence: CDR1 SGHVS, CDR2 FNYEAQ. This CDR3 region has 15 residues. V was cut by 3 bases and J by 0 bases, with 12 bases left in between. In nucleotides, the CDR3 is TGTGCCAGCAGCTTGGGGGGGCCGCGCTCCTACGAGCAGTACTTC. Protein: CASSLGGPRSYEQYF.

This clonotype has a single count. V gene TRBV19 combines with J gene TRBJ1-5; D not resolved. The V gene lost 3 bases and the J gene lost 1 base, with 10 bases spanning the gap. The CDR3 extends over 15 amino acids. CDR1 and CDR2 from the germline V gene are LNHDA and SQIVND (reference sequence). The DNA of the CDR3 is TGTGCCAGTAGTATGACGGTAGGGAGCAATCAGCCCCAGCATTTT. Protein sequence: CASSMTVGSNQPQHF.

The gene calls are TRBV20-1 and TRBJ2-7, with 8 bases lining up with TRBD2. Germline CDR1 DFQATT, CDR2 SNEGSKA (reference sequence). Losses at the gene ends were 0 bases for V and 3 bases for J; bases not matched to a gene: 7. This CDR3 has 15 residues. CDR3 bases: TGCAGTGCTAGAGACCCGAGCGGGAGCGACTACGAGCAGTACTTC. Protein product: CSARDPSGSDYEQYF.

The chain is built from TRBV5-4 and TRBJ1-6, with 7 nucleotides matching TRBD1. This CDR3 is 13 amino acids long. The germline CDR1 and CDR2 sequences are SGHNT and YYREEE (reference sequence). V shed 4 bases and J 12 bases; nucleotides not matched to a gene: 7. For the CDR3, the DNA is TGTGCCAGCAGCCCCGGGACAGCCTTACCCCTCCACTTT. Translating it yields CASSPGTALPLHF.

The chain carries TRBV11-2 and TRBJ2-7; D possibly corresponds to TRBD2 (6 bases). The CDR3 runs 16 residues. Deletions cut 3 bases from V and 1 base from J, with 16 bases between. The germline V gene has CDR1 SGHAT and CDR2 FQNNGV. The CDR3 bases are TGTGCCAGCAGCTTTTGGGTCGGGAGAGAGTCCTACGAGCAGTACGTC. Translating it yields CASSFWVGRESYEQYV.

CDR3 sequence (DNA): TGTGCCACCAGCGCCCCGCGGGGACAGGAGTTCTTC. Translation: CATSAPRGQEFF. The chain recombines TRBV15 with TRBJ2-1, with TRBD1 matching 8 bases. There are 12 residues in the CDR3. Germline CDR1 LNHNV, CDR2 YYDKDF (reference sequence). V lost 5 bases to trimming and J lost 14 bases; unmatched junction nucleotides: 8.

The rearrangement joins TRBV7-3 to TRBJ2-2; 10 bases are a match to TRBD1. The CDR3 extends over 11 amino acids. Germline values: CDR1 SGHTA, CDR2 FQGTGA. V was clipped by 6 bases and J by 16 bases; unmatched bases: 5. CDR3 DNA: TGTGCCAGCAGGGGGACAGGGGAAGAGTTTTTT. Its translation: CASRGTGEEFF.

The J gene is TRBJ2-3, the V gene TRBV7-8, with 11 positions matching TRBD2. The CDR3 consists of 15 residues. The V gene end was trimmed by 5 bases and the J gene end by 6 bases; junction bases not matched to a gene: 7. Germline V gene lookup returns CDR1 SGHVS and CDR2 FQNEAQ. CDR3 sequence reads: CASSRLAGGMDTQYF. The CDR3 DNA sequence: TGTGCCAGCAGCCGGTTAGCGGGGGGGATGGATACGCAGTATTTT.

CDR3 DNA sequence: TGTGCCACCAGTGATGGGAGGGGGCGATCCGGGGAGCTGTTTTTT. This sequence encodes CATSDGRGRSGELFF. V and J are TRBV24-1 and TRBJ2-2; D assignment may be TRBD1 or TRBD2 (7 bases each). Trimming took off 3 bases at V and 6 bases at J, with 13 bases between the two ends. There are 15 residues in the CDR3. CDR1 is KGHDR and CDR2 is SFDVKD in the germline V gene.

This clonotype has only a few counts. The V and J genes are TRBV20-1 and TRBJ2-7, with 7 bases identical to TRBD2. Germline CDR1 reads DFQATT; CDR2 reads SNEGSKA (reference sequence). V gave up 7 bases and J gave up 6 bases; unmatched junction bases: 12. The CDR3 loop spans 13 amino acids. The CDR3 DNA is TGCAGTGTATTGGCTGGACTAGAGAGCGAGCAGTACTTC. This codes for CSVLAGLESEQYF.

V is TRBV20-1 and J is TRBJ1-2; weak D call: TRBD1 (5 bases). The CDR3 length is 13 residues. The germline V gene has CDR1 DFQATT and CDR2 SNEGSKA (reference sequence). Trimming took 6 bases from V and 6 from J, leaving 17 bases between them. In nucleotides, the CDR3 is TGCAGTGCCCCAGGGTCGGGGAAGCATGGCTACACCTTC. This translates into CSAPGSGKHGYTF.

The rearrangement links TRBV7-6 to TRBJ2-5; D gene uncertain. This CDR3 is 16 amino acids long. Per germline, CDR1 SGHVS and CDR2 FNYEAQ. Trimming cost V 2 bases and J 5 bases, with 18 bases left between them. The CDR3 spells CASSLYENSRWETQYF. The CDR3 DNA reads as TGTGCCAGCAGCTTATACGAAAACTCTCGGTGGGAGACCCAGTACTTC.

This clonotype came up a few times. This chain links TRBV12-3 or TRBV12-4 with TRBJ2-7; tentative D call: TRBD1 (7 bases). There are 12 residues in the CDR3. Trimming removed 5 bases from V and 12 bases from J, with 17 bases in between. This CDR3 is CASSAGQRPRYF. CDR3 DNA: TGTGCCAGCAGTGCGGGACAGCGCCCACGGTACTTC.

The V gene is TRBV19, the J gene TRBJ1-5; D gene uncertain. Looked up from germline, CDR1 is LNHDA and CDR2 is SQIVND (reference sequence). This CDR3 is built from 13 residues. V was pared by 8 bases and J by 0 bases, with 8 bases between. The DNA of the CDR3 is TGTGCCAGTGGGGATTATAGCAATCAGCCCCAGCATTTT. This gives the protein CASGDYSNQPQHF.

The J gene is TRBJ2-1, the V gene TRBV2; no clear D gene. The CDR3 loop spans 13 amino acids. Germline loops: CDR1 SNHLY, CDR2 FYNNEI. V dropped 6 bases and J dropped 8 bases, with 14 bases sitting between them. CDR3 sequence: CASSYQRVYEQFF. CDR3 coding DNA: TGTGCCAGCAGCTACCAGAGAGTTTATGAGCAGTTCTTC. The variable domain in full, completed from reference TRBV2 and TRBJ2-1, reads EPEVTQTPSHQVTQMGQEVILRCVPISNHLYFYWYRQILGQKVEFLVSFYNNEISEKSEIFDDQFSVERPDGSNFTLKIRSTKLEDSAMYFCASSYQRVYEQFFGPGTRLTVL.